This passage covers 11 T cell receptor beta chains from one sample sequenced in a study of blood T cell repertoires in COVID-19. This table comes from immunoSEQ multiplex PCR, and its TCRdb copy is limited to in-frame clones, with some not included. The sample yields under 250,000 clones, roughly 86% seen once. The sequenced material came from peripheral blood. These TCRs come from a woman aged 60-75 years who had recovered from COVID-19.

The chain has TRBV18 and TRBJ1-6; the D is unclear. Looked up from germline, CDR1 is KGHSH and CDR2 is LQKENI. Between the trimmed V and J ends, which lost 3 bases and 7 bases, there was a span of 7 bases. The CDR3 length is 13 residues. CDR3 coding DNA: TGTGCCAGCTCACCTGGTGAGAATTCACCCCTCCACTTT. Translating it yields CASSPGENSPLHF.

V gene TRBV11-1 combines with J gene TRBJ1-6; 7 bases are a match to TRBD1. Germline V gene sequence: CDR1 SGHAT, CDR2 FQDESV (reference sequence). Losses at the gene ends were 2 bases for V and 10 bases for J; bases not matched to a gene: 8. This CDR3 spans 15 amino acids. For the CDR3, the DNA is TGTGCCAGCAGCTTACGGGCCAGGGGGGCGTCACCCCTCCACTTT. It encodes CASSLRARGASPLHF. The full variable domain, completed using reference TRBV11-1 and TRBJ1-6, is EAEVAQSPRYKITEKSQAVAFWCDPISGHATLYWYRQILGQGPELLVQFQDESVVDDSQLPKDRFSAERLKGVDSTLKIQPAELGDSAMYLCASSLRARGASPLHFGNGTRLTVT.

This chain uses TRBV3-1 (or the pseudogene TRBV3-2) with TRBJ2-3; TRBD1 aligns across 12 bases. With V trimmed by 0 bases and J by 5 bases, 6 bases remained unmatched. The CDR3 extends over 17 amino acids. CDR1 and CDR2 (germline): LGHDT, YNNKEL (reference sequence). The CDR3 loop is CASSQERGTGGGDTQYF. In nucleotides, the CDR3 is TGTGCCAGCAGCCAAGAAAGGGGGACAGGGGGCGGAGATACGCAGTATTTT.

This chain joins TRBV9 and TRBJ1-2, with 7 bases identical to TRBD1. V lost 4 bases and J lost 7; bases outside the gene matches: 7. This CDR3 spans 13 amino acids. From germline, CDR1 is SGDLS and CDR2 YYNGEE. CDR3 sequence reads: CASSLQTGIGYTF. In nucleotides, the CDR3 is TGTGCCAGCAGCTTACAGACAGGGATTGGCTACACCTTC.

This clone was found a few times. The gene calls are TRBV27 and TRBJ2-7, with a possible D match to TRBD2 (5 bases). CDR3 length: 12 amino acids. Per germline, CDR1 MNHEY and CDR2 SMNVEV (reference sequence). V was trimmed by 2 bases and J by 5 bases, leaving 7 bases between them. CDR3 DNA sequence: TGTGCCAGCAGTTTACTCGGGGACGAGCAGTACTTC. Translating gives CASSLLGDEQYF.

The genes are TRBV19 and TRBJ1-2; D is perhaps TRBD1 (5 bases). The germline V gene encodes CDR1 LNHDA and CDR2 SQIVND (reference sequence). The CDR3 consists of 14 residues. Deletions cut 4 bases from V and 8 bases from J, with 17 bases between. CDR3 coding DNA: TGTGCCAGTAGTACGGGACTAACGGTGGGGGGCTACACCTTC. Protein sequence: CASSTGLTVGGYTF.

The chain combines TRBV2 with TRBJ1-4, with TRBD1 matching 7 bases. V lost 3 bases to trimming and J lost 5 bases; unmatched junction nucleotides: 3. CDR3 length: 14 amino acids. The V gene's germline CDR1 is SNHLY and CDR2 FYNNEI. The CDR3 here is CASSERGPNEKLFF. CDR3 DNA sequence: TGTGCCAGCAGTGAGAGGGGGCCGAATGAAAAACTGTTTTTT.

J is TRBJ2-7 and V is TRBV7-9, with 11 positions matching TRBD1. The germline CDR1 and CDR2 sequences are SEHNR and FQNEAQ (reference sequence). V was pared by 5 bases and J by 1 base, with 10 bases of the junction left unmatched. The CDR3 totals 17 residues. DNA for the CDR3: TGTGCCAGCAGCCGTGGACAGGGGGCTTACCCGTCCTACGAGCAGTACTTC. Its protein is CASSRGQGAYPSYEQYF.

V and J are TRBV19 and TRBJ1-5, with TRBD1 matching 11 bases. Germline V gene sequence: CDR1 LNHDA, CDR2 SQIVND (reference sequence). J lost 7 bases, V lost 5 bases, and 7 bases had no gene match. CDR3 length equals 15 residues. CDR3 nucleotide sequence: TGTGCCAGTAGTTCGGGACAGGGGGGGAACCAGCCCCAGCATTTT. It yields the protein CASSSGQGGNQPQHF.

The chain links TRBV25-1 to TRBJ1-3; no reliable D call. The ends were cut back, 4 bases at V and 3 bases at J, with 10 bases in the middle. Germline CDR1 is MGHDK and CDR2 is SYGVNS. CDR3 length: 14 residues. The DNA for the CDR3 is TGTGCCAGCAGTGTGCCGGGGTATGGAAACACCATATATTTT. Encoded protein: CASSVPGYGNTIYF.

This chain links TRBV18 with TRBJ2-7; D is possibly TRBD1 (5 bases). The germline V gene has CDR1 KGHSH and CDR2 LQKENI. The CDR3 is 13 residues long. With 4 bases removed from V and 3 bases from J, the gap between germline ends came to 10 bases. The CDR3 bases are TGTGCCAGCTCACTCGACAGAGACTACGAGCAGTACTTC. Protein product: CASSLDRDYEQYF.